This T cell receptor (beta chain) comes out of a study of PD-1 blockade in classical Hodgkin lymphoma (TCRdb year 2020). Describing the broader study: Nivolumab dosing was 3 mg/kg intravenously every 2 weeks, continuing until either disease progression or unacceptable toxicity. A peripheral blood immune signature of response to PD-1 blockade in classical Hodgkin lymphoma was defined using TCR beta sequencing and CyTOF. Summary of the overall study and its limitations: Lower diversity was observed in patients in whom nivolumab was started less than 1 year after ASCT, and these patients were excluded from later analyses so that confounding by immune reconstitution would be avoided. The study was restricted to a single clinical trial cohort, and the causes of repertoire differences, possibly disease activity or prior therapy, were left undefined. Baseline TCR diversity was reported as lower in newly diagnosed patients than in healthy donors, and lower still in relapsed/refractory patients. Trial patients achieving complete response had baseline diversity similar to newly diagnosed patients, whereas partial responders and progressors had significantly lower diversity. By C4D1, a significant rise was seen in CD4+ TCR diversity but not in CD8+ TCR diversity (p=0.0027 vs p=0.16), and the rise was most apparent among complete responders (p=0.02).

From the cysteine through the phenylalanine, the CDR3 covers 15 amino acids. Here the CDR3 DNA is all that survives: 45 bases in frame from base 1. CDR1 is given as MNHEY and CDR2 as SMNVEV, both from the germline V gene (reference sequence). V is cut by 3 bases and J by 5 bases, and the space between the germline ends is 13 bases. Sample time point, as interpreted from the label and publication: cycle 2 day 1 (C2D1) of nivolumab. Every trial patient had relapsed after autologous stem cell transplantation, and cohorts A, B and C differed in prior brentuximab vedotin exposure. The trial cohort comprised some 60 patients with relapsed/refractory classical Hodgkin lymphoma whose best overall responses were complete response, partial response or progressive disease. Trial patients were treated with single-agent nivolumab in the multi-cohort phase II CheckMate 205 trial. An independent review committee assessed best overall response by applying the 2007 International Working Group response criteria. Trial PBMCs were obtained immediately prior to nivolumab initiation (C1D1) and on therapy at cycle 2 day 1 and cycle 4 day 1. Peripheral blood was collected in 8 mL Vacutainer Cell Preparation Tubes, from which PBMCs were isolated by centrifugation and then cryopreserved.

Remarks on this clone: It lacks a known antigen. No quality values exist for individual bases; no much larger clone is one base distant.

Genomic DNA was extracted with the Qiagen DNeasy kit from unsorted PBMCs and from negatively selected CD4+ and CD8+ fractions. Using primers that anneal to V and J segments, immunoSEQ multiplex PCR amplified the TCR beta CDR3 regions. Amplification bias was minimized using a synthetic immune receptor repertoire, and residual bias was removed computationally after sequencing. Per the source publication's procedure: Custom Python scripts were used to quantify repertoire diversity as the Shannon entropy index. Unsorted, CD4+ and CD8+ repertoires were analyzed separately, except in combined analyses where CD4+ and CD8+ sequences were merged in silico. Clonal expansion was defined as a frequency increase of at least 2-fold after treatment compared with C1D1, and clones undetected at baseline were assigned a pseudocount of 0.5. Clones with 0 or 1 copy at C1D1 were classified as singleton clones, and clones with 2 or more copies were classified as non-singleton clones. Clones expanded in unsorted samples were labelled as CD4+, CD8+ or unknown by matching protein sequences in sorted samples from the same patient. Diversity changes from C1D1 to C4D1 were tested in paired samples using Wilcoxon tests. Drawn from immuneACCESS, this table holds only the in-frame rearrangements with V and J called that TCRdb kept. Clones are partly lost; checked studies trace under half to an unresolved V gene and leave the rest unexplained. D and trimming come from the DNA, and the V and J calls and clone size come from that table. Here the sample has more than 85,000 clones; 80% to 95% occur a single time. Over 2% of the sample comes from the top ten.

The TCR comes from a human donor with classical Hodgkin lymphoma. Sequences were derived from peripheral blood mononuclear cells (PBMCs), sampled before the second cycle of nivolumab. The chain was built from TRBV27 and TRBJ1-4; the best D guess is TRBD1, with 6 bases matching. The bases are TGTGCCAGCAGTTTCCTTAGGGGGAGGAATGAAAAACTGTTTTTT. It is translated as CASSFLRGRNEKLFF.